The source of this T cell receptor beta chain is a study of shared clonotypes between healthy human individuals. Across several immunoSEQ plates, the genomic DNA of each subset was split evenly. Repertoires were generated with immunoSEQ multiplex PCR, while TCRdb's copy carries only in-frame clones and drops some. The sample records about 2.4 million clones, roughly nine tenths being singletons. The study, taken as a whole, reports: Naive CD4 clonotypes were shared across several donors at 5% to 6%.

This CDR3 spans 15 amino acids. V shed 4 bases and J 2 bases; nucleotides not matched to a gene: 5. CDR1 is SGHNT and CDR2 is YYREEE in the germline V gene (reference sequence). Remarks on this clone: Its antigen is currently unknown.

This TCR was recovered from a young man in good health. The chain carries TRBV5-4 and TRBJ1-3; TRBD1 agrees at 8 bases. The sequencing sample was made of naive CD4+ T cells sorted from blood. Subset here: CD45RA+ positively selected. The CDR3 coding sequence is TGTGCCAGCAGCAGGGGACAGGCCGCTGGAAACACCATATATTTT. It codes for CASSRGQAAGNTIYF. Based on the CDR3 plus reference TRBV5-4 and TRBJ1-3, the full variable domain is ETGVTQSPTHLIKTRGQQVTLRCSSQSGHNTVSWYQQALGQGPQFIFQYYREEENGRGNFPPRFSGLQFPNYSSELNVNALELDDSALYLCASSRGQAAGNTIYFGEGSWLTVV.